Only a few counts were recorded for the clone carrying this T cell receptor beta chain. The data stem from a study of early T cells in non-severe SARS-CoV-2 infection. The CDR3 covers 16 residues. The germline gives CDR1 SGHTA, CDR2 FQGNSA. V dropped 6 bases and J dropped 7; count of bases not matched to a gene: 14. Unique molecular identifiers tagged individual cDNA molecules. MiXCR, run by TCRdb on the 5' RACE reads, gives a single entry per CDR3 protein. Among around 33,000 distinct CDR3 sequences listed, approximately 5.8% were seen once. The sequenced sample consisted of whole blood. This clonotype originated in an adult who was a healthcare worker with PCR-confirmed SARS-CoV-2 infection or an uninfected control (not recorded which). The rearrangement links TRBV7-2 to TRBJ2-3; 9 positions agree with TRBD2. The CDR3 nucleotides are TGTGCCAGCAGAGCGACTAGCGGAGGGGGAGGTAATACGCAGTATTTT. Translating gives CASRATSGGGGNTQYF.